The 5 T cell receptor beta chains presented below share a single source sample, sequenced in a study of cytomegalovirus exposure and HLA in healthy donors. With 60 Vbeta and 13 Jbeta primers, the PCR was carried out. Method: immunoSEQ multiplex PCR; TCRdb's copy keeps in-frame clones and lacks some. The table records more than 150,000 clones, approximately 78% of them present only once. Sequencing input: PBMCs. The receptors shown here come from a male donor in good health and CMV-seronegative.

The rearrangement joins TRBV5-5 to TRBJ2-2; D is perhaps TRBD2 (7 bases). The V end was cut by 2 bases, the J end by 1 base, with 9 bases between. CDR3 length: 15 amino acids. Per the germline V gene, CDR1 is SGHKS and CDR2 is YYEKEE (reference sequence). CDR3 sequence: CASSLRGGNTGELFF. DNA for the CDR3: TGTGCCAGCAGCTTAAGGGGGGGGAACACCGGGGAGCTGTTTTTT.

The chain links TRBV6-5 to TRBJ1-1; a weak D match, TRBD1 (6 bases). The CDR3 sequence is 15 residues long. Germline loops: CDR1 MNHEY, CDR2 SVGAGI. V lost 4 bases to trimming and J lost 4 bases, with 16 bases between them. The CDR3 region is CASSSTGAPGTEAFF. CDR3 in DNA: TGTGCCAGCAGTTCGACAGGTGCCCCGGGCACTGAAGCTTTCTTT.

The V and J genes are TRBV28 and TRBJ2-1; no firm D call. The CDR3 is 15 amino acids. Germline V CDR1 and CDR2: MDHEN, SYDVKM. V was trimmed by 2 bases and J by 0 bases, leaving 8 bases between them. CDR3 bases: TGTGCCAGCAGTTTACGCTGGCTCTCCTACAATGAGCAGTTCTTC. Amino acid sequence: CASSLRWLSYNEQFF.

The CDR3, as DNA: TGTGCCAGCAGCGCCACTAGCGGGAGTTACGAGCAGTACTTC. This sequence encodes CASSATSGSYEQYF. The rearrangement uses TRBV9 and TRBJ2-7, with 11 nucleotides matching TRBD2. Germline V lookup: CDR1 SGDLS, CDR2 YYNGEE. V was clipped by 3 bases and J by 4 bases; unmatched bases: 3. The CDR3 runs to 14 residues.

The chain has TRBV28 and TRBJ2-2; D ambiguous. Trimming took off 2 bases at V and 7 bases at J, with 11 bases between the two ends. The CDR3 is 14 residues long. Germline values: CDR1 MDHEN, CDR2 SYDVKM. The CDR3 nucleotides read TGTGCCAGCAGTTTAATAGAACTTGGCGGGGAGCTGTTTTTT. Translated: CASSLIELGGELFF.